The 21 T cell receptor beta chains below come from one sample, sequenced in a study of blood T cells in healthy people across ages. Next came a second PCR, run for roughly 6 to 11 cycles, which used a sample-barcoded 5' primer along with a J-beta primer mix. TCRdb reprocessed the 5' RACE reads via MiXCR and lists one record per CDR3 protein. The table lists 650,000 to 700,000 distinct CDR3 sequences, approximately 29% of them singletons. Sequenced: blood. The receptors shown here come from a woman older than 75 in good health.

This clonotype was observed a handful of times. The CDR3 protein is CSARGLWAEQFF. CDR3 DNA sequence: TGCAGTGCTAGGGGCCTGTGGGCTGAGCAGTTCTTC. This chain connects TRBV20-1 to TRBJ2-1; D ambiguous. V was shortened by 3 bases and J by 9 bases, with 12 bases between the two germline ends. The CDR3 loop spans 12 amino acids. CDR1 and CDR2 from the germline V gene are DFQATT and SNEGSKA (reference sequence).

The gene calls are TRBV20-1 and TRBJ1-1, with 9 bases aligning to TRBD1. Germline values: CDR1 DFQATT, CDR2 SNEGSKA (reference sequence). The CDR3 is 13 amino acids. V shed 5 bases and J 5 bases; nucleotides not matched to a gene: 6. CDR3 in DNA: TGCAGTGCTTCTACAGGGGGCAGGACTGAAGCTTTCTTT. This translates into CSASTGGRTEAFF.

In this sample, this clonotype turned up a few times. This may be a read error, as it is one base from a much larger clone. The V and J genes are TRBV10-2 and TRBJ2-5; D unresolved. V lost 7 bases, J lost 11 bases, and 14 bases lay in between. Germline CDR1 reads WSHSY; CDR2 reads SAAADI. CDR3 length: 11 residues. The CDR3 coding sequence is TGCGCCAGCACCAGCAGCAATGAGCAGTACTTC. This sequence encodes CASTSSNEQYF.

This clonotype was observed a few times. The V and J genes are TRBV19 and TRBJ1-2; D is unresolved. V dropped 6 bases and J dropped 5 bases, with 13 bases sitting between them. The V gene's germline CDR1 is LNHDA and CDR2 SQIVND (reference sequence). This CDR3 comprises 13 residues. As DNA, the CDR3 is TGTGCCAGTAGGCCCGTAAGGATGTATGGCTACACCTTC. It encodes CASRPVRMYGYTF. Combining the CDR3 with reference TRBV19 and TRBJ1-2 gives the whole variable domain DGGITQSPKYLFRKEGQNVTLSCEQNLNHDAMYWYRQDPGQGLRLIYYSQIVNDFQKGDIAEGYSVSREKKESFPLTVTSAQKNPTAFYLCASRPVRMYGYTFGSGTRLTVV.

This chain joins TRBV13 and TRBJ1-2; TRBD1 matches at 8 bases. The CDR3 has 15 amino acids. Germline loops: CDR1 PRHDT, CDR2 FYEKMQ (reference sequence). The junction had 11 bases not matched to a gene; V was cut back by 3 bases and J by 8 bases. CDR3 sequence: CASSFKDRAFEGYTF. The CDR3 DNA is TGTGCCAGCAGCTTCAAGGACAGGGCGTTTGAAGGCTACACCTTC.

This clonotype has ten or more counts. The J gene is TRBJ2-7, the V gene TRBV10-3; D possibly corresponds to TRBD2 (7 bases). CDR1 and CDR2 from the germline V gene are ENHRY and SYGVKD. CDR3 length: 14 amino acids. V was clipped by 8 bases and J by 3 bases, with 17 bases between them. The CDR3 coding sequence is TGTGCCATCGGCGGGGGCGGGGGAATCTACGAGCAGTACTTC. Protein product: CAIGGGGGIYEQYF.

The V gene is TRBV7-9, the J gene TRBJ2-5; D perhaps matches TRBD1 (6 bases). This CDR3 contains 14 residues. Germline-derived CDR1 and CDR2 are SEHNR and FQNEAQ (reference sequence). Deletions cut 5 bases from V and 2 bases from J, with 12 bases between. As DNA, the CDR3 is TGTGCCAGCAGCATTTGGACAGTACAAGAGACCCAGTACTTC. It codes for CASSIWTVQETQYF.

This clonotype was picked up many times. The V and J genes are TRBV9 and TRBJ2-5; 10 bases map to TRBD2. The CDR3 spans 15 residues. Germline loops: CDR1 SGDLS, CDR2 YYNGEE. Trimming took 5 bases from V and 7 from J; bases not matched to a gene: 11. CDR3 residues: CASRASGGGEGTQYF. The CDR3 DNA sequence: TGTGCCAGCAGAGCAAGCGGGGGGGGCGAGGGGACCCAGTACTTC.

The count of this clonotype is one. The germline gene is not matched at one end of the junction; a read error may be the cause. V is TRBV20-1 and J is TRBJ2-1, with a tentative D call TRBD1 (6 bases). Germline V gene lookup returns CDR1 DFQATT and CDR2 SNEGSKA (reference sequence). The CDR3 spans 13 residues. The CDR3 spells CSARESWDNEQFF. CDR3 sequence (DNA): TGCAGTGCTAGAGAATCCTGGGACAATGAGCAGTTTTTC.

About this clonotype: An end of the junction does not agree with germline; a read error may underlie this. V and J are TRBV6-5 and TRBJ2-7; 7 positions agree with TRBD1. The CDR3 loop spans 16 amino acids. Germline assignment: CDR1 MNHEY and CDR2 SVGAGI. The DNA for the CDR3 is TGTGTCAGCAGTACCTCGACAGGGCCCCATCCCTACGAGCAGTACTTC. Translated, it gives CVSSTSTGPHPYEQYF.

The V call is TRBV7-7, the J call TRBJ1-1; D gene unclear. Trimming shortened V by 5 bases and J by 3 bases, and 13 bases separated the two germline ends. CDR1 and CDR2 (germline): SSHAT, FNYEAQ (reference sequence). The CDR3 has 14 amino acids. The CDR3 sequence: CASSPPTYDTEAFF. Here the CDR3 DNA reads TGTGCCAGCAGCCCGCCGACTTACGACACTGAAGCTTTCTTT.

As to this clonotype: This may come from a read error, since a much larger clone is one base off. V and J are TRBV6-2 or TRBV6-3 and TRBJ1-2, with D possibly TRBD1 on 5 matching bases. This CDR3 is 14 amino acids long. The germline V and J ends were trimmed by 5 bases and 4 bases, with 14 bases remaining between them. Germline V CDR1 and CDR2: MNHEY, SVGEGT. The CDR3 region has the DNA TGTGCCAGCAGTCAATCGGGACGGGTCTATGGCTACACCTTC. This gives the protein CASSQSGRVYGYTF.

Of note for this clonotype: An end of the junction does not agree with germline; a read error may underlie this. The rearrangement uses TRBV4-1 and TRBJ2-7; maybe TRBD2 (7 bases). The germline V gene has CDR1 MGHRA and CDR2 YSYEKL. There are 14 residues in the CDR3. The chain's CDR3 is CASSQSGGALGRYF. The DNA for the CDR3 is TGTGCCAGCAGCCAATCTGGGGGGGCCCTCGGCCGGTACTTC.

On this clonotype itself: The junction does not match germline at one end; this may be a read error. The CDR3 DNA follows: TGTGCCAGCAGTGAGGACAGGACTCTCACCGGGGAGCGGTTTTTT. Protein: CASSEDRTLTGERFF. The chain recombines TRBV2 with TRBJ2-2; TRBD1 aligns across 7 bases. Germline V lookup: CDR1 SNHLY, CDR2 FYNNEI. This CDR3 has 15 amino acids.

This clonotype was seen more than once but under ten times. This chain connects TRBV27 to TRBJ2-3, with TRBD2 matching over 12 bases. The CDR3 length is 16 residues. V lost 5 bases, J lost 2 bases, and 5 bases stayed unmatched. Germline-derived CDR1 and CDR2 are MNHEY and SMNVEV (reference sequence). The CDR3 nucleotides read TGTGCCAGCAGTCCTAGCGGGGGGGCCCCCACAGATACGCAGTATTTT. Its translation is CASSPSGGAPTDTQYF.

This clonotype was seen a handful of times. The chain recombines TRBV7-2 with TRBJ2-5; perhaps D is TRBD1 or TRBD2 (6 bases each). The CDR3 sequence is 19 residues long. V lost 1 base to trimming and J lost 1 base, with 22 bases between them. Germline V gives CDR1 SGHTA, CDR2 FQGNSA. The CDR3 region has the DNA TGTGCCAGCAGCTTAGAACTTATCGACTGGGGGGCCTCCCAAGAGACCCAGTACTTC. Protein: CASSLELIDWGASQETQYF.

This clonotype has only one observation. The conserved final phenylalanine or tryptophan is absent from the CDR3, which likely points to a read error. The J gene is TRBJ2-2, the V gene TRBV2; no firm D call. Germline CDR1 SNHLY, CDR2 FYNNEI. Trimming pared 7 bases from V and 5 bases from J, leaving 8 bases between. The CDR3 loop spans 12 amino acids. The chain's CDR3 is CASNFGTGELFC. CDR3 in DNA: TGTGCCAGCAATTTTGGGACCGGGGAGCTGTTTTGT.

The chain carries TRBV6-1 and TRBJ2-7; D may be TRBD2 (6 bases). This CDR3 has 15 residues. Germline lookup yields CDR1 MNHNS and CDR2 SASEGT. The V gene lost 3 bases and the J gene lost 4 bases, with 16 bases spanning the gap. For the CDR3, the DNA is TGTGCCAGCAGTGATGCCGGGAGACCCCCTTACGAGCAGTACTTC. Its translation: CASSDAGRPPYEQYF.

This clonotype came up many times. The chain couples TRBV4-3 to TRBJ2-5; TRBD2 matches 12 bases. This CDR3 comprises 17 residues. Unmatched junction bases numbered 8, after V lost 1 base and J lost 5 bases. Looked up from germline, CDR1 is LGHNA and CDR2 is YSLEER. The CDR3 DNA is TGCGCCAGCAGCCAAGGGCTAGCGGGGGGGCCCAGGGAGACCCAGTACTTC. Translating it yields CASSQGLAGGPRETQYF.

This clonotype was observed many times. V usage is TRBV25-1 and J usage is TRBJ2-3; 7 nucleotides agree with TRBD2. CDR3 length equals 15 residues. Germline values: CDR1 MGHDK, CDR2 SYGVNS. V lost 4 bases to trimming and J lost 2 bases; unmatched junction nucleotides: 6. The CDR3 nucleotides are TGTGCCAGCAGTGGATCTGGGGGGGTCACAGATACGCAGTATTTT. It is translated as CASSGSGGVTDTQYF.

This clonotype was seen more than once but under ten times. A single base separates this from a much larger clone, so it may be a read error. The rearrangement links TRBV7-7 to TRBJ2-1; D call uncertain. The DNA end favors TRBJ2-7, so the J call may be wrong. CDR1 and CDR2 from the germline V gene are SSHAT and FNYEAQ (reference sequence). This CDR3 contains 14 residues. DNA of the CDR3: TGTGCCAGCAGCTTGGACCAAGCCTACAATGAGCAGTACTTC. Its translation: CASSLDQAYNEQYF.